This TCR beta chain was sequenced for a study of metastatic and nonmetastatic thyroid tumors. Study at large: A comparison of repertoires was made across blood and tumor or nodule tissue from malignant and benign thyroid patients.

General observations from the study: A significant increase in TCR beta diversity was reportedly seen in malignant thyroid tumors relative to benign nodules, in blood and tumor.

Original processing methods: Clinicopathological groups differed in CDR3, with these differences serving to build a distant-metastasis classifier for papillary thyroid cancer. From the PCR reads, TCRdb re-called clones with MiXCR. What appears here as the V and J calls and clone size reflects TCRdb's work, not the paper's. The sample yields 6,500 to 7,000 clones, 25% to 35% seen once. Trimming cost V 2 bases and J 4 bases; bases outside gene matches: 5. The germline gives CDR1 SGHAT, CDR2 FQNNGV. The CDR3 runs to 15 residues. Remarks on this clone: Its antigen is not identified.

Thyroid surgery was preceded by no treatment in any patient. The chain employs TRBV11-2 and TRBJ2-3, with 8 bases fitting TRBD2. The sequence was obtained from a female donor with papillary thyroid cancer or a benign thyroid nodule (not recorded which). Some clones in this sample may be carry-over from other donors' samples. Sample: tumor tissue. CDR3 loop: CASSLSGTSSDTQYF. The CDR3 region has the DNA TGTGCCAGCAGCTTATCAGGGACTAGTTCAGATACGCAGTATTTT. Filled out from reference TRBV11-2 and TRBJ2-3, the complete variable domain reads EAGVAQSPRYKIIEKRQSVAFWCNPISGHATLYWYQQILGQGPKLLIQFQNNGVVDDSQLPKDRFSAERLKGVDSTLKIQPAKLEDSAVYLCASSLSGTSSDTQYFGPGTRLTVL.